A single sample gave rise to the 29 T cell receptor beta chains below, sequenced in a study of blood T cell repertoires in COVID-19. This table comes from immunoSEQ multiplex PCR, and its TCRdb copy is limited to in-frame clones, with some not included. This sample has some 170,000 clones, with approximately 88% found just once. The sequenced sample consisted of peripheral blood. Receptor source: a woman over 75 with active or convalescent COVID-19.

The chain carries TRBV7-2 and TRBJ2-3; tentatively, D is TRBD2 (6 bases). V was trimmed by 6 bases and J by 8 bases, leaving 27 bases between them. This CDR3 has 17 residues. CDR1 and CDR2 (germline): SGHTA, FQGNSA. CDR3 protein: CASSLRRGVSEGGTQYF. The CDR3, as DNA: TGTGCCAGCAGTTTGAGGAGGGGCGTGTCCGAGGGAGGTACGCAGTATTTT.

CDR3 coding DNA: TGTGCCAGCAGGCAACAGGGAATTGGAAACACCATATATTTT. Protein product: CASRQQGIGNTIYF. This rearrangement joins TRBV6-5 to TRBJ1-3; D possibly corresponds to TRBD1 (6 bases). Germline values: CDR1 MNHEY, CDR2 SVGAGI. V lost 6 bases and J lost 3, with 12 bases in between. The CDR3 runs to 14 residues.

The chain carries TRBV19 and TRBJ2-5; 12 positions match TRBD2. Germline-derived CDR1 and CDR2 are LNHDA and SQIVND (reference sequence). Unmatched junction bases numbered 5, after V lost 7 bases and J lost 5 bases. This CDR3 is built from 14 residues. For the CDR3, the DNA is TGTGCCAGTAAAGGACTAGCGGGGCTGGAGACCCAGTACTTC. It specifies CASKGLAGLETQYF.

The chain combines TRBV5-1 with TRBJ2-7; 8 positions agree with TRBD1. V trimming: 3 bases; J trimming: 1 base; junction bases outside the gene matches: 3. The CDR3 has 14 residues. Germline V lookup: CDR1 SGHRS, CDR2 YFSETQ. The DNA of the CDR3 is TGCGCCAGCAGCTCGAGGACAGGGTCCTACGAGCAGTACTTC. This encodes CASSSRTGSYEQYF.

The chain employs TRBV9 and TRBJ2-7, with 8 bases identical to TRBD1. Germline-derived CDR1 and CDR2 are SGDLS and YYNGEE. The CDR3 contains 18 residues. V shed 3 bases and J 2 bases; nucleotides not matched to a gene: 16. The CDR3 reads CASSGRSGGPPPTYEQYF. The CDR3 DNA sequence: TGTGCCAGCAGCGGACGTTCAGGGGGCCCACCGCCCACCTACGAGCAGTACTTC.

The genes are TRBV3-1 (or the pseudogene TRBV3-2) and TRBJ2-1; 7 nucleotides align to TRBD2. This CDR3 contains 19 residues. Germline CDR1 and CDR2: LGHDT and YNNKEL (reference sequence). V was clipped by 1 base and J by 3 bases; unmatched bases: 15. CDR3 DNA sequence: TGTGCCAGCAGCCAAGGGATGCCTAGCGGCGCTTCCCTCTACAATGAGCAGTTCTTC. Its protein is CASSQGMPSGASLYNEQFF.

The chain is built from TRBV7-2 and TRBJ1-1; TRBD1 matches 8 bases. CDR3 length equals 14 residues. V shed 4 bases and J 5 bases; nucleotides not matched to a gene: 6. Germline assignment: CDR1 SGHTA and CDR2 FQGNSA. Here the CDR3 DNA reads TGTGCCAGCAGCTACACAGGGGGAGGTACTGAAGCTTTCTTT. It codes for CASSYTGGGTEAFF.

This chain joins TRBV5-4 and TRBJ1-1, with D perhaps TRBD1 (5 bases). V was pared by 4 bases and J by 0 bases, with 13 bases between. Germline values: CDR1 SGHNT, CDR2 YYREEE (reference sequence). This CDR3 has 15 amino acids. CDR3 sequence: CASSPLGGVNTEAFF. For the CDR3, the DNA is TGTGCCAGCAGCCCTCTCGGGGGTGTGAACACTGAAGCTTTCTTT.

This chain connects TRBV19 to TRBJ1-5; a weak D match, TRBD1 (6 bases). CDR3 length: 13 amino acids. Trimming took 11 bases from V and 5 from J, leaving 16 bases between them. Per germline, CDR1 LNHDA and CDR2 SQIVND (reference sequence). In nucleotides, the CDR3 is TGTGCCGGTGCCGGGGGGGCCGATCAGCCCCAGCATTTT. It encodes CAGAGGADQPQHF.

The chain carries TRBV3-1 (or the pseudogene TRBV3-2) and TRBJ2-1, with 10 bases identical to TRBD2. CDR1 and CDR2 (germline): LGHDT, YNNKEL (reference sequence). This CDR3 has 19 residues. The V gene end was trimmed by 5 bases and the J gene end by 3 bases; junction bases not matched to a gene: 16. The CDR3 loop reads CASSKSSGGPRIYYNEQFF. In DNA, the CDR3 is TGTGCCAGCAGCAAATCTAGCGGGGGCCCCCGAATCTACTACAATGAGCAGTTCTTC.

This sequence joins TRBV6-5 and TRBJ2-3; D possibly corresponds to TRBD1 (6 bases). Germline V CDR1 and CDR2: MNHEY, SVGAGI. The CDR3 sequence is 14 residues long. The V end was cut by 5 bases, the J end by 1 base, with 10 bases between. The CDR3 DNA sequence: TGTGCCAGCAGTACAGGGTTGGGCACAGATACGCAGTATTTT. Encoded protein: CASSTGLGTDTQYF.

This chain connects TRBV7-3 to TRBJ2-2; 10 bases line up with TRBD1. The V gene's germline CDR1 is SGHTA and CDR2 FQGTGA. The CDR3 length is 16 residues. V lost 1 base and J lost 5; bases outside the gene matches: 4. The CDR3 DNA reads TGTGCCAGCAGCTTAAGGGGACAGGGGTCGACCGGGGAGCTGTTTTTT. The encoded protein is CASSLRGQGSTGELFF.

The chain carries TRBV20-1 and TRBJ1-2, with D uncertain. With 6 bases removed from V and 4 bases from J, the gap between germline ends came to 9 bases. Germline V gene sequence: CDR1 DFQATT, CDR2 SNEGSKA (reference sequence). This CDR3 comprises 11 residues. CDR3 loop: CSAAGFYGYTF. CDR3 nucleotides: TGCAGTGCCGCTGGCTTCTATGGCTACACCTTC.

This chain uses TRBV6-2 or TRBV6-3 with TRBJ2-2, with 8 bases that match TRBD1. Germline CDR1 and CDR2: MNHEY and SVGEGT. Germline trimming cut 5 bases from V and 3 bases from J; bases unmatched to any gene: 8. This CDR3 has 16 residues. CDR3 loop: CASSHLDRADTGELFF. The CDR3 coding sequence is TGTGCCAGCAGTCACTTGGACAGGGCGGACACCGGGGAGCTGTTTTTT.

The chain has TRBV6-8 and TRBJ1-5; D is possibly TRBD1 (6 bases). The CDR3 runs 12 residues. Germline V gene data show CDR1 as MNHGY and CDR2 as SAAAGT. V dropped 10 bases and J dropped 14 bases, with 21 bases sitting between them. CDR3 DNA: TGTGCCACTGCACCCTCGGACAGCCCCGAGCATTTT. It specifies CATAPSDSPEHF.

The gene calls are TRBV6-2 or TRBV6-3 and TRBJ1-5; the D gene is possibly TRBD1 (5 bases). Trimming took off 6 bases at V and 1 base at J, with 16 bases between the two ends. The germline V gene encodes CDR1 MNHEY and CDR2 SVGEGT. This CDR3 region has 16 residues. Here the CDR3 DNA reads TGTGCCAGCAGGCCTGCGGGACGGTGGAGCAATCAGCCCCAGCATTTT. This encodes CASRPAGRWSNQPQHF.

CDR3 amino acids: CASSLAGNTGELFF. CDR3 nucleotides: TGTGCCAGCAGCTTGGCCGGGAACACCGGGGAGCTGTTTTTT. The V call is TRBV5-4, the J call TRBJ2-2, with D uncertain. Germline assignment: CDR1 SGHNT and CDR2 YYREEE (reference sequence). The CDR3 runs 14 residues. V was cut by 0 bases and J by 1 base, with 4 bases left in between.

Only a few counts were recorded for this clone. V gene TRBV10-2 combines with J gene TRBJ1-2, with D maybe TRBD1 (5 bases). The V and J ends lost 3 bases and 8 bases respectively, with 10 bases between them. Germline CDR1 WSHSY, CDR2 SAAADI. CDR3 size: 12 residues. CDR3 bases: TGCGCCAGCAGTGAAGTGGGGGGGGGCTACACCTTC. It is translated as CASSEVGGGYTF.

This chain joins TRBV6-6 and TRBJ2-1; D might be TRBD1 (5 bases). V gave up 7 bases and J gave up 12 bases, with 13 bases separating them. From germline, CDR1 is MNHNY and CDR2 SVGAGI (reference sequence). This CDR3 has 11 amino acids. The CDR3 region has the DNA TGTGCCAGCATAGTCTCAGGGCGGCAGTTCTTC. It is translated as CASIVSGRQFF.

The CDR3 coding sequence is TGTGCCAGCAGCCAAGAGCCGGGGGGGATCACTGAAGCTTTCTTT. Protein sequence: CASSQEPGGITEAFF. The chain joins TRBV3-1 (or the pseudogene TRBV3-2) to TRBJ1-1, with D possibly matching TRBD1 (5 bases). The CDR3 loop spans 15 amino acids. Per germline, CDR1 LGHDT and CDR2 YNNKEL (reference sequence). V was pared by 0 bases and J by 4 bases, with 12 bases between.

The chain recombines TRBV18 with TRBJ2-7, with D maybe TRBD1 (6 bases). CDR1 is KGHSH, CDR2 LQKENI, per germline. The V end was cut by 3 bases, the J end by 0 bases, with 12 bases between. This CDR3 contains 15 residues. The chain's CDR3 is CASSPVPDSSYEQYF. The CDR3 region has the DNA TGTGCCAGCTCACCGGTCCCGGACAGCTCCTACGAGCAGTACTTC.

The chain couples TRBV7-2 to TRBJ1-5, with 9 bases matching TRBD1. Germline CDR1 reads SGHTA; CDR2 reads FQGNSA. J lost 7 bases, V lost 6 bases, and 13 bases had no gene match. This CDR3 region has 16 residues. Written as DNA, the CDR3 is TGTGCCAGCAGTCCTGTTTCACAGGGGGCCTACCAGCCCCAGCATTTT. Translating it yields CASSPVSQGAYQPQHF.

This clone was seen once. V is TRBV6-2 or TRBV6-3 and J is TRBJ2-5, with 15 bases matching TRBD2. There are 15 residues in the CDR3. The V gene end was trimmed by 4 bases and the J gene end by 5 bases; junction bases not matched to a gene: 2. Germline V CDR1 and CDR2: MNHEY, SVGEGT. Written as DNA, the CDR3 is TGTGCCAGCAGTTGGACTAGCGGGGGGGGTGAGACCCAGTACTTC. Residues: CASSWTSGGGETQYF.

The chain has TRBV18 and TRBJ1-1; D not resolved. Trimming pared 4 bases from V and 2 bases from J, leaving 11 bases between. Germline V CDR1 and CDR2: KGHSH, LQKENI. The CDR3 covers 14 residues. CDR3 sequence: CASSQSRDNTEAFF. DNA for the CDR3: TGTGCCAGCTCACAATCTCGGGATAACACTGAAGCTTTCTTT.

The chain uses TRBV10-2 and TRBJ1-6, with TRBD1 identical over 9 bases. The CDR3 spans 15 residues. The V gene's germline CDR1 is WSHSY and CDR2 SAAADI. The V and J ends lost 9 bases and 9 bases, in that order; junction bases with no gene match: 12. The CDR3 region is CASGVGTGYGSPLHF. CDR3 DNA: TGCGCCAGTGGGGTGGGGACAGGGTACGGTTCACCCCTCCACTTT.

The J gene is TRBJ1-4, the V gene TRBV9; a possible D gene is TRBD1 (6 bases). The CDR3 has 15 amino acids. The V end lost 0 bases, the J end lost 3 bases, and 9 bases lay between the germline ends. The germline gives CDR1 SGDLS, CDR2 YYNGEE. The CDR3 protein is CASSVGGRANEKLFF. The CDR3 DNA follows: TGTGCCAGCAGCGTAGGGGGGCGGGCTAATGAAAAACTGTTTTTT.

This sequence joins TRBV5-1 and TRBJ2-1, with 8 bases matching TRBD1. The CDR3 has 13 amino acids. V was pared by 4 bases and J by 8 bases, with 5 bases of the junction left unmatched. Germline V CDR1 and CDR2: SGHRS, YFSETQ. The DNA for the CDR3 is TGCGCCAGCAGCGCCACAGGGGGATATGAGCAGTTCTTC. Protein sequence: CASSATGGYEQFF.

The V call is TRBV4-3, the J call TRBJ1-6; 7 nucleotides match TRBD1. This CDR3 has 19 residues. CDR1 and CDR2 (germline): LGHNA, YSLEER. The ends lost 0 bases at V and 7 bases at J; junction bases unmatched: 15. The CDR3 sequence: CASSQDVQVQGFRNSPLHF. The CDR3, as DNA: TGCGCCAGCAGCCAAGATGTTCAGGTACAGGGGTTCCGAAATTCACCCCTCCACTTT.

This chain uses TRBV2 with TRBJ1-3; 8 positions agree with TRBD1. Germline V lookup: CDR1 SNHLY, CDR2 FYNNEI. CDR3 length: 14 residues. V lost 3 bases to trimming and J lost 5 bases; unmatched junction nucleotides: 3. The CDR3 sequence: CASSEQGARNTIYF. The CDR3 DNA is TGTGCCAGCAGTGAGCAGGGGGCGAGAAACACCATATATTTT.